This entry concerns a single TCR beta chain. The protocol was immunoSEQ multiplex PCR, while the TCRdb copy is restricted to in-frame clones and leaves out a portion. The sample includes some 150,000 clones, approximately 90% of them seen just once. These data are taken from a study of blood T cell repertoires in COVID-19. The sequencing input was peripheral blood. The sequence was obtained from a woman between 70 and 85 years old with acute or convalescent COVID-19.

In DNA, the CDR3 is TGTGCCAGCAGCTTTCGGAGCGGGGGCGTAGGGAATACGCAGTATTTT. Its protein is CASSFRSGGVGNTQYF. The chain links TRBV7-6 to TRBJ2-3; TRBD2 aligns across 8 bases. Germline values: CDR1 SGHVS, CDR2 FNYEAQ. V lost 3 bases, J lost 7 bases, and 12 bases stayed unmatched. The CDR3 has 16 residues.